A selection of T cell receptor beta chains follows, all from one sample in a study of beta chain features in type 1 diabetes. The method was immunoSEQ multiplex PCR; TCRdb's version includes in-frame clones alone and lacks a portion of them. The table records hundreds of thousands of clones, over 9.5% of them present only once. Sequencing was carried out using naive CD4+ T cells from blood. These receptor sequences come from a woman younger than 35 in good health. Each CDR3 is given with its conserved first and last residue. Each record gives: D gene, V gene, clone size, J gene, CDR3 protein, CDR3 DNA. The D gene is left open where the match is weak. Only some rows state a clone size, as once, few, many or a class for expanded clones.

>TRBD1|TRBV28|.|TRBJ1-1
CASSLFGTGSTEAFF
TGTGCCAGCAGTTTATTCGGGACAGGGAGCACTGAAGCTTTCTTT
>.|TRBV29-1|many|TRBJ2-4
CSVQATDEIQYF
TGCAGCGTTCAGGCGACGGACGAAATTCAGTACTTC
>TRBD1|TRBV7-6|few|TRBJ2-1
CASSLAGQANEQFF
TGTGCCAGCAGCTTAGCGGGACAGGCCAATGAGCAGTTCTTC
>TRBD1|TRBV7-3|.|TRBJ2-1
CASSLGQGSNEQFF
TGTGCCAGCAGCTTGGGACAGGGTTCGAATGAGCAGTTCTTC
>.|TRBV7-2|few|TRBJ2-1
CASTPRGYNEQFF
TGTGCCAGCACCCCGCGGGGCTACAATGAGCAGTTCTTC
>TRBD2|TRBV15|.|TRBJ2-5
CATSTGTSGSRQTQYF
TGTGCCACCAGCACCGGGACTAGCGGGAGTCGGCAGACCCAGTACTTC
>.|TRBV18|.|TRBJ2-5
CASSPPGWETQYF
TGTGCCAGCTCACCACCGGGCTGGGAGACCCAGTACTTC
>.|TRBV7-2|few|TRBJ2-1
CASSLAGTRGNEQFF
TGTGCCAGCAGCTTAGCGGGTACTAGGGGGAATGAGCAGTTCTTC
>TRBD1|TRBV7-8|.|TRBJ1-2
CASSLFAQFGDRLGYTF
TGTGCCAGCAGCTTATTCGCGCAATTTGGGGACAGACTCGGCTACACCTTC
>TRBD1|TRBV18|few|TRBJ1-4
CASSTGLDRELFF
TGTGCCAGCTCAACAGGACTGGACAGGGAACTGTTTTTT
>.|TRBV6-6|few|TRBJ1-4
CASTERAREKLFF
TGTGCCAGCACCGAGCGGGCGCGTGAAAAACTGTTTTTT
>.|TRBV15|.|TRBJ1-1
CATVRETEAFF
TGTGCCACCGTCCGAGAGACTGAAGCTTTCTTT
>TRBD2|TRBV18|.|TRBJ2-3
CASSPPFAGGPGTDTQYF
TGTGCCAGCTCACCACCTTTTGCGGGAGGGCCTGGCACAGATACGCAGTATTTT
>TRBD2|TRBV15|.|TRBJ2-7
CATSRGLAGVSEQYF
TGTGCCACCAGCAGAGGACTAGCGGGAGTATCCGAGCAGTACTTC
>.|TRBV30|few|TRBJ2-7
CAWSIGPYEQYF
TGTGCCTGGAGTATAGGACCCTACGAGCAGTACTTC
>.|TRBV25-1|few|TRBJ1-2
CASSESVQGGGYTF
TGTGCCAGCAGTGAATCAGTTCAGGGAGGTGGCTACACCTTC
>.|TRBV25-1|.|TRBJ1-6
CASSPQYNSPLHF
TGTGCCAGCAGTCCGCAGTATAATTCACCCCTCCACTTT
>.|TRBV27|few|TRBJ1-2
CASSFSEGLGYTF
TGTGCCAGCAGTTTTTCGGAGGGACTTGGCTACACCTTC
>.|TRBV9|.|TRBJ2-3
CASSVGASTDTQYF
TGTGCCAGCAGCGTAGGGGCGTCCACAGATACGCAGTATTTT
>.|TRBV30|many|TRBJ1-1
CAWSVAGYTEAFF
TGTGCCTGGAGTGTAGCGGGGTACACTGAAGCTTTCTTT
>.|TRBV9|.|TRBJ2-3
CASSDNRDTQYF
TGTGCCAGCAGCGACAACAGGGATACGCAGTATTTT
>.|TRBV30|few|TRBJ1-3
CAWSVRGNTIYF
TGTGCCTGGAGTGTAAGAGGAAACACCATATATTTT
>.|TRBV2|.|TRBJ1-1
CASSAQGSSTEAFF
TGTGCCAGCAGTGCGCAGGGAAGTTCCACTGAAGCTTTCTTT
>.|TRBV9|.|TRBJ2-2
CASSLLGSTGELFF
TGTGCCAGCAGTCTTCTAGGGTCTACCGGGGAGCTGTTTTTT
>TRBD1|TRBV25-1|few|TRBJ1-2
CASGDSNNYGYTF
TGTGCCAGCGGGGACAGTAATAACTATGGCTACACCTTC
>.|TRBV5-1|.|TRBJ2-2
CASSLGHRNTGELFF
TGCGCCAGCAGCTTGGGACACCGGAACACCGGGGAGCTGTTTTTT
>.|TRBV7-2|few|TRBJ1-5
CASTTGGNQPQHF
TGTGCCAGCACGACGGGTGGCAATCAGCCCCAGCATTTT
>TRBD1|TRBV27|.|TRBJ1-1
CASSKRQGDTEAFF
TGTGCCAGCAGTAAGAGACAGGGGGACACTGAAGCTTTCTTT
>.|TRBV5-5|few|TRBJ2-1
CASSPPLVGRQNEQFF
TGTGCCAGCAGCCCCCCGCTAGTCGGGAGACAAAATGAGCAGTTCTTC
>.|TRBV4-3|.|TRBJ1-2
CASSQDKWAAHNYGYTF
TGCGCCAGCAGCCAAGATAAGTGGGCAGCACATAACTATGGCTACACCTTC
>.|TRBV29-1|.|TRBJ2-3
CSVGGRNTDTQYF
TGCAGCGTTGGGGGCAGAAACACAGATACGCAGTATTTT
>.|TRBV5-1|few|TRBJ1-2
CASSFPGTNYGYTF
TGCGCCAGCAGCTTCCCGGGTACTAACTATGGCTACACCTTC
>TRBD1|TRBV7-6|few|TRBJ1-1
CASSEGQAAWEAFF
TGTGCCAGCAGCGAGGGACAGGCCGCGTGGGAAGCTTTCTTT
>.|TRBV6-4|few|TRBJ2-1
CASSAEGEGLSSYNEQFF
TGTGCCAGCAGTGCCGAGGGCGAGGGCCTAAGCTCCTACAATGAGCAGTTCTTC
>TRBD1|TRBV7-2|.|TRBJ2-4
CASSLARQGVMNIQYF
TGTGCCAGCAGCTTAGCGAGACAGGGTGTCATGAACATTCAGTACTTC
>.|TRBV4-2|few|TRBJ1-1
CASSPGQGPRYTEAFF
TGTGCCAGCAGCCCAGGACAAGGGCCAAGGTACACTGAAGCTTTCTTT
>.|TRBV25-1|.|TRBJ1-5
CASSAWGEGNQPQHF
TGTGCCAGCAGTGCTTGGGGGGAGGGCAATCAGCCCCAGCATTTT
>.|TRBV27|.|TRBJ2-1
CASSLRGGYNEQFF
TGTGCCAGCAGTTTGAGGGGGGGTTACAATGAGCAGTTCTTC
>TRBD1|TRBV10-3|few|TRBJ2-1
CAFSERGQGKDNEQFF
TGTGCCTTCAGTGAGAGGGGACAGGGGAAGGACAATGAGCAGTTCTTC
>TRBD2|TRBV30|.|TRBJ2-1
CAWSEFSGSYNEQFF
TGTGCCTGGAGTGAGTTTAGCGGGTCCTACAATGAGCAGTTCTTC